This T cell receptor beta chain was profiled in a study of OX40 agonist ivuxolimab in advanced cancers. General study results and limits: The 0.1-3.0 mg/kg partial responders had among the lowest clonal expansion. At 0.1 to 3.0 mg/kg, clonal expansion of CD4+ and CD8+ blood T cells had occurred by week 6. Averaged across samples, CD8+ T cells carried more expanded clones than CD4+ did.

This clone is a singleton in its sample. What it recognizes is unknown. Germline-derived CDR1 and CDR2 are ENHRY and SYGVKD. This CDR3 has 16 amino acids. V lost 3 bases and J lost 7, with 22 bases in between. Here immunoSEQ multiplex PCR was the method, and the copy in TCRdb shows in-frame clones only, minus some. The sample contains 65,000 to 95,000 clones, roughly 92% of which appear only once. This clonotype was sampled from an adult with an advanced solid tumor such as melanoma, head and neck, liver or kidney cancer. This chain links TRBV10-3 with TRBJ2-7; D might be TRBD1 (6 bases). Source: CD4+ or CD8+ T cells sorted from blood, taken in a trial of the OX40 agonist ivuxolimab. CDR3 sequence: CAISDRGAQGFLEQYF. The CDR3 bases are TGTGCCATCAGTGATCGAGGGGCCCAGGGGTTCTTGGAGCAGTACTTC.